This T cell receptor (beta chain) appears in the sequencing data of a study of T cell clonality in common variable immunodeficiency. On this clone: Its antigen remains unknown. One end of the junction fails to match germline, which may point to a read error. The read halts 3 residues ahead of the CDR3 end, with the missing end drawn from the germline J gene. In the same sample, other DNA sequences code for this CDR3.

Findings and limits, study-wide: Common variable immunodeficiency TCR beta sequences reportedly had fewer deletions and N-nucleotide insertions. Fewer TCRbeta clones were shared among CVID subjects than controls.

Assay: immunoSEQ multiplex PCR; the TCRdb copy retains only in-frame clones and omits some. This repertoire holds about 41,000 clones, and none appear only once. Germline V gene sequence: CDR1 LNHDA, CDR2 SQIVND (reference sequence). The CDR3 has 15 amino acids. The TCR was taken from a person aged 18 to 69 in good health. Source material: peripheral blood mononuclear cells. The V gene is TRBV19, the J gene TRBJ2-3, with D perhaps matching TRBD1 (6 bases). CDR3 loop: CASSPRRQGTDTQYF. The part of the CDR3 DNA that was read is TGCGCCAGTAGCCCACGGAGACAGGGCACAGATACG.